Listed here are 23 T cell receptor beta chains from one sample, sequenced in a study of T cell repertoires in cytomegalovirus infection. Their target antigens are unknown. TCRdb reanalysed the reads using MiXCR and keeps one entry per CDR3 protein. The table has approximately 1,000,000 distinct CDR3 sequences, around 32% seen once. Sequences were derived from cultured CD8+ T cells from PBMCs, sampled from culture after CMV antigen stimulation. The receptors come from a human donor in good health (CMV status not recorded). Some clones in this sample may be carry-over from other donors' samples.

V is TRBV19 and J is TRBJ2-7; 7 positions match TRBD1. Per the germline V gene, CDR1 is LNHDA and CDR2 is SQIVND (reference sequence). This CDR3 comprises 15 residues. The J segment lost 1 base and the V segment lost 5 bases, leaving 8 bases of the junction unmatched. For the CDR3, the DNA is TGTGCCAGTAGTGTTGGACAGGCTGATTCCTACGAGCAGTACTTC. Amino acid sequence: CASSVGQADSYEQYF.

The chain carries TRBV24-1 and TRBJ1-2; D is uncertain. Germline CDR1 and CDR2: KGHDR and SFDVKD. V lost 5 bases, J lost 8 bases, and 11 bases lay in between. The CDR3 contains 12 residues. CDR3 protein: CATSGHGRGYTF. CDR3 DNA: TGTGCCACCAGTGGTCACGGACGGGGCTACACCTTC.

This clonotype was counted only a few times. J is TRBJ2-3 and V is TRBV7-9; possible D gene TRBD2, 7 bases. The germline CDR1 and CDR2 sequences are SEHNR and FQNEAQ (reference sequence). This CDR3 comprises 16 residues. V lost 5 bases, J lost 5 bases, and 20 bases lay in between. CDR3 in DNA: TGTGCCAGCAGCGTAACCCGCGGGGGCACCCGAGATACGCAGTATTTT. Translating it yields CASSVTRGGTRDTQYF.

The gene calls are TRBV6-6 and TRBJ1-5, with D possibly being TRBD1 (5 bases). In germline, CDR1 is MNHNY, CDR2 SVGAGI (reference sequence). Trimming took off 7 bases at V and 3 bases at J, with 19 bases between the two ends. This CDR3 contains 16 residues. DNA for the CDR3: TGTGCCAGCACCCCCCGAGCAGGGTGGGACAATCAGCCCCAGCATTTT. This translates into CASTPRAGWDNQPQHF.

CDR3 sequence: CASSDSGTGKEQYF. CDR3 coding DNA: TGTGCCAGCAGTGACTCCGGGACAGGGAAAGAGCAGTACTTC. This rearrangement joins TRBV25-1 to TRBJ2-7; 9 nucleotides line up with TRBD1. Germline trimming cut 3 bases from V and 7 bases from J; bases unmatched to any gene: 7. Germline-derived CDR1 and CDR2 are MGHDK and SYGVNS. This CDR3 spans 14 amino acids.

V usage is TRBV6-5 and J usage is TRBJ2-1; D is uncertain. The CDR3 contains 13 residues. With 2 bases removed from V and 6 bases from J, the gap between germline ends came to 8 bases. Germline CDR1 MNHEY, CDR2 SVGAGI. The CDR3 reads CASSYTDVNEQFF. CDR3 DNA: TGTGCCAGCAGTTACACGGACGTCAATGAGCAGTTCTTC.

The J gene is TRBJ2-7, the V gene TRBV20-1; 8 bases map to TRBD1. The V segment lost 0 bases and the J segment 3 bases; nucleotides outside the gene matches: 7. Germline V gene lookup returns CDR1 DFQATT and CDR2 SNEGSKA (reference sequence). CDR3 length: 15 amino acids. The CDR3 coding sequence is TGCAGTGCTAGAGATGGTTCCAGGGGGCTCTACGAGCAGTACTTC. Translation: CSARDGSRGLYEQYF.

This clonotype was picked up a small number of times. The rearrangement joins TRBV4-1 to TRBJ1-1, with D possibly matching TRBD1 (5 bases). V was shortened by 0 bases and J by 0 bases, with 11 bases between the two germline ends. The germline V gene encodes CDR1 MGHRA and CDR2 YSYEKL. This CDR3 is built from 16 residues. CDR3 coding DNA: TGCGCCAGCAGCCAAGAGCCGACAGCTATGAACACTGAAGCTTTCTTT. This codes for CASSQEPTAMNTEAFF.

The chain couples TRBV12-3 or TRBV12-4 to TRBJ2-2; D is possibly TRBD1 (6 bases). This CDR3 contains 13 residues. V shed 10 bases and J shed 6 bases, with 15 bases lying between them. The CDR3 region is CATTPGVAGELFF. The CDR3 DNA follows: TGTGCCACCACTCCAGGGGTGGCCGGGGAGCTGTTTTTT.

This clonotype turned up a few times. V usage is TRBV12-5 and J usage is TRBJ2-2; TRBD1 matches 10 bases. Germline CDR1 is LGHNT and CDR2 is FRNRAP. The junction had 5 bases not matched to a gene; V was cut back by 1 base and J by 6 bases. CDR3 size: 16 residues. The CDR3 sequence is CASGLETGGFAGELFF. The CDR3 nucleotides read TGTGCTAGTGGTTTGGAGACAGGGGGCTTTGCCGGGGAGCTGTTTTTT.

This clonotype came up a few times. V is TRBV7-8 and J is TRBJ1-2; no clear D gene. The V gene's germline CDR1 is SGHVS and CDR2 FQNEAQ. Trimming took off 5 bases at V and 2 bases at J, with 6 bases between the two ends. The CDR3 covers 12 residues. CDR3 DNA sequence: TGTGCCAGCAGCCCGAACAACTATGGCTACACCTTC. Residues: CASSPNNYGYTF.

Many counts were recorded for this clonotype. The CDR3 reads CASSLALGRTDTQYF. The CDR3 DNA reads as TGTGCCAGCAGCTTAGCACTAGGACGAACAGATACGCAGTATTTT. This chain uses TRBV7-2 with TRBJ2-3, with D tentatively TRBD2 (5 bases). The CDR3 covers 15 residues. V lost 0 bases and J lost 3, with 10 bases in between. CDR1 is SGHTA, CDR2 FQGNSA, per germline. The full variable domain, with the rest looked up from reference TRBV7-2 and TRBJ2-3, is GAGVSQSPSNKVTEKGKDVELRCDPISGHTALYWYRQSLGQGLEFLIYFQGNSAPDKSGLPSDRFSAERTGGSVSTLTIQRTQQEDSAVYLCASSLALGRTDTQYFGPGTRLTVL.

The table lists this clonotype with a few counts. The chain combines TRBV24-1 with TRBJ2-1; TRBD2 agrees at 7 bases. The germline V gene encodes CDR1 KGHDR and CDR2 SFDVKD. Unmatched junction bases numbered 3, after V lost 1 base and J lost 7 bases. This CDR3 comprises 14 residues. The CDR3 DNA is TGTGCCACCAGTGATTTCATGGGGGGGAATGAGCAGTTCTTC. Its protein is CATSDFMGGNEQFF.

This CDR3 is CASSGGTAGRGNTEAFF. In DNA form, the CDR3 reads TGTGCCAGCAGTGGGGGGACAGCCGGGAGGGGAAACACTGAAGCTTTCTTT. The chain joins TRBV2 to TRBJ1-1, with 7 bases lining up with TRBD1. CDR3 size: 17 residues. V gave up 4 bases and J gave up 2 bases; unmatched junction bases: 13. Germline values: CDR1 SNHLY, CDR2 FYNNEI.

Of note for this clonotype: Possible read error: a much larger clone is one base away. The V call is TRBV7-8, the J call TRBJ2-3, with D tentatively TRBD2 (6 bases). CDR1 is SGHVS, CDR2 FQNEAQ, per germline. V was shortened by 10 bases and J by 4 bases, with 21 bases between the two germline ends. CDR3 length: 15 residues. In nucleotides, the CDR3 is TGTGCCAACAGACCTACTAGGTCTAGCGCAGATACGCAGTATTTT. Translating gives CANRPTRSSADTQYF.

This clonotype was seen a few times. The V gene is TRBV28, the J gene TRBJ2-5, with D perhaps matching TRBD1 (6 bases). The CDR3 consists of 15 residues. Per germline, CDR1 MDHEN and CDR2 SYDVKM. V was cut by 5 bases and J by 2 bases, with 15 bases left in between. DNA of the CDR3: TGTGCCAGCAGTCCAGATGGGGGCTCTCAAGAGACCCAGTACTTC. It encodes CASSPDGGSQETQYF.

The gene calls are TRBV27 and TRBJ2-7; D remains unclear. Germline V gene sequence: CDR1 MNHEY, CDR2 SMNVEV (reference sequence). Trimming took off 1 base at V and 5 bases at J, with 12 bases between the two ends. This CDR3 comprises 14 residues. The CDR3 protein is CASSLWLGSDEQYF. The CDR3 DNA follows: TGTGCCAGCAGTTTATGGCTGGGGTCGGACGAGCAGTACTTC.

This chain links TRBV20-1 with TRBJ2-7; a possible D gene is TRBD1 (6 bases). Germline V gene sequence: CDR1 DFQATT, CDR2 SNEGSKA (reference sequence). This CDR3 region has 15 residues. V lost 0 bases, J lost 0 bases, and 12 bases lay in between. In DNA form, the CDR3 reads TGCAGTGCTAGAGAAGGCACAGGGAGCTCCTACGAGCAGTACTTC. This sequence encodes CSAREGTGSSYEQYF.

The chain combines TRBV5-1 with TRBJ2-1, with 7 bases matching TRBD1. CDR3 length: 14 amino acids. Germline V gene lookup returns CDR1 SGHRS and CDR2 YFSETQ. With V trimmed by 0 bases and J by 8 bases, 5 bases remained unmatched. This CDR3 is CASSLGQGNDEQFF. The CDR3 nucleotides are TGCGCCAGCAGCTTGGGACAGGGTAACGATGAGCAGTTCTTC.

J is TRBJ2-6 and V is TRBV4-2; the D gene is possibly TRBD1 (6 bases). Germline V gives CDR1 LGHNA, CDR2 YNFKEQ. This CDR3 is 17 amino acids long. V lost 0 bases to trimming and J lost 0 bases, with 9 bases between them. CDR3 DNA sequence: TGTGCCAGCAGCCAAGAAACAGGGTACTCTGGGGCCAACGTCCTGACTTTC. It yields the protein CASSQETGYSGANVLTF.

V usage is TRBV6-5 and J usage is TRBJ2-1, with 7 bases aligning to TRBD1. V dropped 9 bases and J dropped 0; count of bases not matched to a gene: 14. The germline CDR1 and CDR2 sequences are MNHEY and SVGAGI. This CDR3 contains 17 residues. CDR3 in DNA: TGTGCCAGTCAAACCCACAGGGGTCAAGGCTCCTACAATGAGCAGTTCTTC. Translating it yields CASQTHRGQGSYNEQFF.

The chain uses TRBV4-1 and TRBJ1-2, with a possible D match to TRBD1 (5 bases). Germline values: CDR1 MGHRA, CDR2 YSYEKL. The germline V and J ends were trimmed by 1 base and 3 bases, with 9 bases remaining between them. The CDR3 length is 14 residues. The CDR3 protein is CASSQVGTDYGYTF. The CDR3 bases are TGCGCCAGCAGCCAAGTTGGGACGGACTATGGCTACACCTTC.

This clonotype has ten or more counts. The V call is TRBV7-3, the J call TRBJ1-1, with TRBD1 as a possible D gene (5 bases). V gave up 0 bases and J gave up 4 bases, with 9 bases separating them. There are 14 residues in the CDR3. Germline CDR1 SGHTA, CDR2 FQGTGA. The DNA for the CDR3 is TGTGCCAGCAGCTTAACAGGGACGGGCACTGAAGCTTTCTTT. It yields the protein CASSLTGTGTEAFF.